A single sample is the source of the 31 T cell receptor beta chains below, sequenced in a study of early T cells in non-severe SARS-CoV-2 infection. Via MiXCR, TCRdb re-called the 5' RACE reads, giving one row per CDR3 protein. The sample holds around 66,000 distinct CDR3 sequences; roughly 13% are singletons and the top ten take 7.5% to 9%. Sample: whole blood. The receptor source for this set is an adult who was a healthcare worker with PCR-confirmed SARS-CoV-2 infection or an uninfected control (not recorded which).

This chain joins TRBV7-9 and TRBJ1-5, with 7 nucleotides matching TRBD1. The CDR3 consists of 17 residues. Unmatched junction bases numbered 12, after V lost 7 bases and J lost 0 bases. Germline CDR1 and CDR2: SEHNR and FQNEAQ (reference sequence). The CDR3 nucleotides read TGTGCCAGCACCCCCCTTACGGGACAGTTTAGCAATCAGCCCCAGCATTTT. Translation gives CASTPLTGQFSNQPQHF. Filled out from reference TRBV7-9 and TRBJ1-5, the complete variable domain reads DTGVSQNPRHKITKRGQNVTFRCDPISEHNRLYWYRQTLGQGPEFLTYFQNEAQLEKSRLLSDRFSAERPKGSFSTLEIQRTEQGDSAMYLCASTPLTGQFSNQPQHFGDGTRLSIL.

This chain joins TRBV4-3 and TRBJ2-1; 7 bases line up with TRBD2. The CDR3 spans 14 residues. Germline values: CDR1 LGHNA, CDR2 YSLEER. Germline trimming cut 4 bases from V and 5 bases from J; bases unmatched to any gene: 5. CDR3 sequence: CASSPHGLDNEQFF. CDR3 nucleotide sequence: TGCGCCAGCAGCCCCCATGGACTAGACAATGAGCAGTTCTTC.

This clonotype was counted between two and nine times. The CDR3 sequence is CSATGTGGSYEQYF. In DNA, the CDR3 is TGCAGTGCTACCGGGACAGGGGGCTCCTACGAGCAGTACTTC. The V and J genes are TRBV20-1 and TRBJ2-7, with TRBD1 matching over 11 bases. Germline V gene lookup returns CDR1 DFQATT and CDR2 SNEGSKA (reference sequence). The CDR3 totals 14 residues. The junction had 2 bases not matched to a gene; V was cut back by 4 bases and J by 0 bases.

The sample holds many counts of this clonotype. This chain uses TRBV28 with TRBJ2-1; TRBD1 matches 9 bases. V shed 4 bases, J shed 0 bases, and the junction held 1 base outside the gene matches. The CDR3 consists of 15 residues. Per germline, CDR1 MDHEN and CDR2 SYDVKM. The CDR3 here is CASSSGQGSYNEQFF. CDR3 sequence (DNA): TGTGCCAGCAGTTCGGGACAGGGCTCCTACAATGAGCAGTTCTTC. The complete variable domain, with remaining parts taken from reference TRBV28 and TRBJ2-1, reads DVKVTQSSRYLVKRTGEKVFLECVQDMDHENMFWYRQDPGLGLRLIYFSYDVKMKEKGDIPEGYSVSREKKERFSLILESASTNQTSMYLCASSSGQGSYNEQFFGPGTRLTVL.

In this sample, this clonotype turned up a few times. CDR3: CASSPGLRPGPEAFF. The CDR3 bases are TGTGCCAGCAGCCCGGGACTCCGGCCGGGACCTGAAGCTTTCTTT. The J gene is TRBJ1-1, the V gene TRBV5-5; a possible D gene is TRBD1 (5 bases). CDR3 length: 15 residues. Trimming took 4 bases from V and 6 from J, leaving 19 bases between them. CDR1 is SGHKS, CDR2 YYEKEE, per germline (reference sequence).

A few counts support this clonotype. This chain connects TRBV2 to TRBJ1-2; D possibly corresponds to TRBD1 (5 bases). Germline V lookup: CDR1 SNHLY, CDR2 FYNNEI. This CDR3 is built from 16 residues. The V end lost 5 bases, the J end lost 4 bases, and 20 bases lay between the germline ends. The CDR3 DNA reads as TGTGCCAGCAGTCTGAAGAGGGGTGACAGCACCTATGGCTACACCTTC. The encoded protein is CASSLKRGDSTYGYTF.

The rearrangement joins TRBV20-1 to TRBJ2-5; perhaps TRBD1 as D (6 bases). Germline assignment: CDR1 DFQATT and CDR2 SNEGSKA (reference sequence). This CDR3 region has 16 residues. The V end lost 1 base, the J end lost 0 bases, and 15 bases lay between the germline ends. The CDR3 DNA sequence: TGCAGTGCTAGAGGGGAACCCGGGACATACCAAGAGACCCAGTACTTC. This translates into CSARGEPGTYQETQYF.

This chain uses TRBV7-9 with TRBJ2-1; 11 positions agree with TRBD2. Germline assignment: CDR1 SEHNR and CDR2 FQNEAQ (reference sequence). V lost 3 bases, J lost 8 bases, and 6 bases stayed unmatched. This CDR3 comprises 15 residues. The CDR3 reads CASSFIASGRHEQFF. The CDR3 DNA sequence: TGTGCCAGCAGCTTTATTGCTAGCGGGAGGCATGAGCAGTTCTTC.

This clonotype occurred many times. The CDR3 sequence is CASSLEQPGQQDYNEQFF. The CDR3 DNA sequence: TGTGCCAGCAGTTTAGAGCAGCCGGGACAGCAGGACTACAATGAGCAGTTCTTC. The chain has TRBV28 and TRBJ2-1; 7 bases match TRBD1. Germline trimming cut 2 bases from V and 3 bases from J; bases unmatched to any gene: 13. The CDR3 spans 18 residues. The germline V gene encodes CDR1 MDHEN and CDR2 SYDVKM.

Only a few counts were recorded for this clonotype. The genes are TRBV5-4 and TRBJ2-2; a weak D match, TRBD2 (5 bases). Trimming removed 0 bases at V and 6 bases at J, with 15 bases between. This CDR3 contains 16 residues. In germline, CDR1 is SGHNT, CDR2 YYREEE (reference sequence). CDR3 nucleotide sequence: TGTGCCAGCAGCTTGGTCAGACTCCCGCGGGCCGGGGAGCTGTTTTTT. The encoded protein is CASSLVRLPRAGELFF.

This clonotype was found many times. This chain uses TRBV11-2 with TRBJ1-1; no reliable D call. Per germline, CDR1 SGHAT and CDR2 FQNNGV. Trimming removed 2 bases at V and 4 bases at J, with 8 bases between. This CDR3 comprises 13 residues. The CDR3 nucleotides read TGTGCCAGCAGCTTAAGAGTGGGCACTGAAGCTTTCTTT. Protein sequence: CASSLRVGTEAFF.

The chain carries TRBV7-9 and TRBJ1-1; D gene uncertain. Germline CDR1 is SEHNR and CDR2 is FQNEAQ (reference sequence). There are 14 residues in the CDR3. Trimming stripped 5 bases from V and 3 bases from J, with 13 bases between. In DNA form, the CDR3 reads TGTGCCAGCAGCCCAGACCAGGTTTACACTGAAGCTTTCTTT. It translates to CASSPDQVYTEAFF. The full variable domain, completed using reference TRBV7-9 and TRBJ1-1, is DTGVSQNPRHKITKRGQNVTFRCDPISEHNRLYWYRQTLGQGPEFLTYFQNEAQLEKSRLLSDRFSAERPKGSFSTLEIQRTEQGDSAMYLCASSPDQVYTEAFFGQGTRLTVV.

V usage is TRBV6-1 and J usage is TRBJ2-5; 7 bases are a match to TRBD2. This CDR3 has 14 residues. The ends lost 6 bases at V and 5 bases at J; junction bases unmatched: 9. Germline lookup yields CDR1 MNHNS and CDR2 SASEGT. CDR3 in amino acids: CASSIGLVEETQYF. Here the CDR3 DNA reads TGTGCCAGCAGCATCGGACTAGTGGAGGAGACCCAGTACTTC.

The chain has TRBV20-1 and TRBJ2-1, with 10 bases identical to TRBD2. The CDR3 totals 15 residues. The V segment lost 2 bases and the J segment 8 bases; nucleotides outside the gene matches: 9. The germline V gene encodes CDR1 DFQATT and CDR2 SNEGSKA (reference sequence). CDR3 residues: CSARPASGSWDEQFF. The CDR3 DNA is TGCAGTGCTAGACCCGCTAGCGGGAGTTGGGATGAGCAGTTCTTC.

The rearrangement links TRBV28 to TRBJ2-3, with D tentatively TRBD1 (6 bases). Germline V CDR1 and CDR2: MDHEN, SYDVKM. V lost 5 bases to trimming and J lost 0 bases, with 12 bases between them. This CDR3 has 15 amino acids. CDR3 in amino acids: CASSSRGASTDTQYF. In DNA, the CDR3 is TGTGCCAGCAGTAGCAGGGGTGCTAGCACAGATACGCAGTATTTT.

This clonotype was observed many times. This chain joins TRBV30 and TRBJ1-4; 7 bases are shared with TRBD1. The CDR3 runs to 15 residues. In germline, CDR1 is GTSNPN, CDR2 SVGIG (reference sequence). The V segment lost 2 bases and the J segment 7 bases; nucleotides outside the gene matches: 10. Here the CDR3 DNA reads TGTGCCTGGAGTCCCCGAGAGGGGGCCGGTGAAAAACTGTTTTTT. Translating gives CAWSPREGAGEKLFF.

V gene TRBV28 combines with J gene TRBJ2-7; tentative D call: TRBD1 (6 bases). Germline CDR1 and CDR2: MDHEN and SYDVKM. V dropped 6 bases and J dropped 2 bases, with 11 bases sitting between them. The CDR3 runs 13 residues. CDR3 DNA: TGTGCCAGCAGCGACAGGAGACCCTACGAGCAGTACTTC. Translated, it gives CASSDRRPYEQYF.

V and J are TRBV6-2 or TRBV6-3 and TRBJ2-2; maybe TRBD2 (5 bases). This CDR3 is built from 12 residues. Trimming took off 6 bases at V and 9 bases at J, with 11 bases between the two ends. The germline V gene has CDR1 MNHEY and CDR2 SVGEGT. The CDR3 here is CASSLAVRELFF. DNA for the CDR3: TGTGCCAGCAGCCTAGCTGTAAGGGAGCTGTTTTTT.

This clonotype was recorded many times. The rearrangement uses TRBV5-1 and TRBJ2-1, with 8 bases matching TRBD2. The length of the CDR3 is 16 residues. The V gene's germline CDR1 is SGHRS and CDR2 YFSETQ. The trim removed 0 bases at V and 10 bases at J, leaving 12 bases unmatched. CDR3 sequence reads: CASSLALREAEGEQFF. The CDR3, as DNA: TGCGCCAGCAGCTTGGCCTTGCGGGAGGCCGAAGGGGAGCAGTTCTTC.

The chain couples TRBV20-1 to TRBJ1-2; 8 nucleotides align to TRBD1. In germline, CDR1 is DFQATT, CDR2 SNEGSKA (reference sequence). Trimming removed 2 bases from V and 8 bases from J; junction bases left unmatched: 7. This CDR3 comprises 13 residues. In nucleotides, the CDR3 is TGCAGTGCTAGAAACCAGGGGGCGGGAGGCTACACCTTC. Translation: CSARNQGAGGYTF.

The rearrangement joins TRBV28 to TRBJ1-5; tentative D call: TRBD1 (6 bases). CDR1 MDHEN and CDR2 SYDVKM come from the germline V gene. V gave up 2 bases and J gave up 6 bases, with 14 bases separating them. CDR3 length equals 15 residues. The CDR3 region is CASSLVGGASQPQHF. The DNA for the CDR3 is TGTGCCAGCAGTTTAGTCGGGGGGGCGAGTCAGCCCCAGCATTTT.

This clonotype has a handful of counts. The chain couples TRBV12-3 or TRBV12-4 to TRBJ1-6; D is perhaps TRBD1 (5 bases). The CDR3 loop spans 16 amino acids. The V end lost 1 base, the J end lost 3 bases, and 10 bases lay between the germline ends. CDR3: CASSLGGPGYNSPLHF. In DNA, the CDR3 is TGTGCCAGCAGTTTAGGGGGCCCGGGCTATAATTCACCCCTCCACTTT.

This clonotype was detected a few times. The chain couples TRBV20-1 to TRBJ2-7; possible D gene TRBD1, 5 bases. Trimming left V 4 bases short and J 1 base short, with 8 bases between. This CDR3 has 12 amino acids. The germline gives CDR1 DFQATT, CDR2 SNEGSKA (reference sequence). DNA for the CDR3: TGCAGTGCTATGGACATATCCTACGAGCAGTACTTC. Translated, it gives CSAMDISYEQYF.

The chain couples TRBV19 to TRBJ1-6; D uncertain. This CDR3 region has 12 residues. Trimming pared 3 bases from V and 7 bases from J, leaving 4 bases between. Germline CDR1 reads LNHDA; CDR2 reads SQIVND (reference sequence). CDR3 coding DNA: TGTGCCAGTAGTATTCTGAATTCACCCCTCCACTTT. Encoded protein: CASSILNSPLHF.

This sequence joins TRBV27 and TRBJ2-7; D gene ambiguous. Germline lookup yields CDR1 MNHEY and CDR2 SMNVEV (reference sequence). The CDR3 totals 12 residues. V shed 7 bases and J shed 7 bases, with 14 bases lying between them. CDR3 sequence reads: CASTPRIGEQYF. CDR3 nucleotide sequence: TGTGCCAGCACCCCCCGGATAGGTGAGCAGTACTTC.

The V and J genes are TRBV7-2 and TRBJ2-5; D is ambiguous. V was trimmed by 5 bases and J by 5 bases, leaving 18 bases between them. The CDR3 runs to 15 residues. The germline gives CDR1 SGHTA, CDR2 FQGNSA. The CDR3 nucleotides read TGTGCCAGCAGCCCCGTAAATGGAGCTTTGGAGACCCAGTACTTC. Protein: CASSPVNGALETQYF.

The chain is built from TRBV9 and TRBJ2-3; the match to TRBD2 covers 7 bases. CDR1 and CDR2 from the germline V gene are SGDLS and YYNGEE. V lost 4 bases to trimming and J lost 4 bases; unmatched junction nucleotides: 6. The CDR3 sequence is 14 residues long. The CDR3 loop is CASSTGLGADTQYF. The CDR3 DNA is TGTGCCAGCAGCACCGGACTAGGCGCAGATACGCAGTATTTT.

This rearrangement joins TRBV28 to TRBJ1-1; 8 bases fit TRBD1. The CDR3 spans 16 residues. Trimming took 2 bases from V and 4 from J; bases not matched to a gene: 9. In germline, CDR1 is MDHEN, CDR2 SYDVKM. The chain's CDR3 is CASSLLTGGALTEAFF. In nucleotides, the CDR3 is TGTGCCAGCAGTTTACTAACAGGGGGGGCCCTCACTGAAGCTTTCTTT.

This clonotype occurred many times. The V and J genes are TRBV7-3 and TRBJ2-1, with a possible D match to TRBD1 (5 bases). Germline lookup yields CDR1 SGHTA and CDR2 FQGTGA. This CDR3 has 15 residues. V gave up 3 bases and J gave up 4 bases, with 13 bases separating them. The CDR3: CASSLSRALYNEQFF. CDR3 DNA sequence: TGTGCCAGCAGCTTGAGCAGGGCCCTTTACAATGAGCAGTTCTTC.

The gene calls are TRBV25-1 and TRBJ2-7; D is possibly TRBD2 (6 bases). The CDR3 is 11 residues long. Germline V gene data show CDR1 as MGHDK and CDR2 as SYGVNS. V lost 6 bases to trimming and J lost 6 bases, with 9 bases between them. As DNA, the CDR3 is TGTGCCAGCAGGAGGAGGGCCGAGCAGTACTTC. Its protein product is CASRRRAEQYF.

Notes on this clonotype: A read error is possible here, since a much larger clone lies one base away. The chain links TRBV5-6 to TRBJ1-5; D unresolved. This CDR3 region has 14 residues. In germline, CDR1 is SGHDT, CDR2 YYEEEE. The V gene lost 2 bases and the J gene lost 3 bases, with 9 bases spanning the gap. The CDR3 DNA reads TGTGCCAGCAGCTTAGGACGGACCAATCAGCCCCAGCATTTT. The encoded protein is CASSLGRTNQPQHF.